The 22 T cell receptor beta chains below all came from one sample that was sequenced in a study of cytomegalovirus exposure and HLA in healthy donors. Method: immunoSEQ multiplex PCR; TCRdb's copy keeps in-frame clones and lacks some. The profile shows fewer than 60,000 clones, about 88% of them singletons. The specimen sequenced was PBMCs. Every receptor here comes from a woman under 30 in good health and CMV-seronegative.

The chain couples TRBV5-6 to TRBJ1-4; D not certain. The germline gives CDR1 SGHDT, CDR2 YYEEEE. V lost 0 bases, J lost 8 bases, and 17 bases lay in between. CDR3 length equals 16 residues. CDR3 DNA sequence: TGTGCCAGCAGCTTGGGGGCCGCGGGCAGGCGGGAAAAACTGTTTTTT. Translated: CASSLGAAGRREKLFF. Looking up the rest from reference TRBV5-6 and TRBJ1-4 gives the full variable domain: DAGVTQSPTHLIKTRGQQVTLRCSPKSGHDTVSWYQQALGQGPQFIFQYYEEEERQRGNFPDRFSGHQFPNYSSELNVNALLLGDSALYLCASSLGAAGRREKLFFGSGTQLSVL.

V gene TRBV4-1 combines with J gene TRBJ1-2; weak D call: TRBD1 (6 bases). The CDR3 is made up of 16 amino acids. V gave up 0 bases and J gave up 4 bases, with 15 bases separating them. Germline CDR1 reads MGHRA; CDR2 reads YSYEKL. The CDR3 here is CASSQDPGQRIYGYTF. CDR3 DNA: TGCGCCAGCAGCCAAGACCCCGGACAGCGAATCTATGGCTACACCTTC.

The chain carries TRBV10-3 and TRBJ1-3; maybe TRBD1 (5 bases). Germline V CDR1 and CDR2: ENHRY, SYGVKD. The V end lost 2 bases, the J end lost 3 bases, and 11 bases lay between the germline ends. This CDR3 spans 15 amino acids. CDR3 residues: CAISEIAGIGNTIYF. CDR3 in DNA: TGTGCCATCAGTGAGATCGCAGGGATTGGAAACACCATATATTTT.

The V and J genes are TRBV10-2 and TRBJ2-2; D is possibly TRBD2 (5 bases). V was shortened by 10 bases and J by 1 base, with 16 bases between the two germline ends. This CDR3 has 15 residues. CDR1 and CDR2 from the germline V gene are WSHSY and SAAADI. For the CDR3, the DNA is TGCGCCACCGCACCATGGGGAGTGAACACCGGGGAGCTGTTTTTT. This codes for CATAPWGVNTGELFF.

The chain combines TRBV14 with TRBJ2-7; D ambiguous. CDR3 length equals 16 residues. CDR1 and CDR2 (germline): SGHDN, FVKESK. With 1 base removed from V and 2 bases from J, the gap between germline ends came to 15 bases. The DNA of the CDR3 is TGTGCCAGCAGCCAAGTTAGTAGTTATCTTACCTACGAGCAGTACTTC. As protein: CASSQVSSYLTYEQYF.

The V and J genes are TRBV5-8 and TRBJ1-5; D might be TRBD1 (6 bases). Trimming removed 5 bases at V and 3 bases at J, with 12 bases between. There are 14 residues in the CDR3. CDR1 SGHTS and CDR2 YDEGEE come from the germline V gene. Here the CDR3 DNA reads TGTGCCAGCAGACGGGAGGGGGTCAATCAGCCCCAGCATTTT. Encoded protein: CASRREGVNQPQHF.

The chain combines TRBV6-1 with TRBJ2-1, with TRBD1 matching over 10 bases. The V gene's germline CDR1 is MNHNS and CDR2 SASEGT. This CDR3 is 16 amino acids long. Germline trimming cut 0 bases from V and 4 bases from J; bases unmatched to any gene: 3. The CDR3 here is CASSEAPGQGYNEQFF. The CDR3, as DNA: TGTGCCAGCAGTGAAGCACCGGGACAGGGGTACAATGAGCAGTTCTTC.

The CDR3 sequence: CASSVRRGHETQYF. In nucleotides, the CDR3 is TGTGCCAGCAGCGTTCGCAGGGGGCACGAGACCCAGTACTTC. The chain combines TRBV2 with TRBJ2-5, with 8 bases that match TRBD1. The CDR3 covers 14 residues. CDR1 SNHLY and CDR2 FYNNEI come from the germline V gene. V was clipped by 6 bases and J by 5 bases; unmatched bases: 8.

The chain recombines TRBV18 with TRBJ1-4; 7 bases are shared with TRBD1. Trimming took 2 bases from V and 3 from J; bases not matched to a gene: 6. CDR3 size: 16 residues. Germline CDR1 is KGHSH and CDR2 is LQKENI. CDR3 nucleotides: TGTGCCAGCTCACCATTGGGACAGATGGCTAATGAAAAACTGTTTTTT. Translated: CASSPLGQMANEKLFF.

This chain uses TRBV13 with TRBJ2-1; D perhaps matches TRBD1 (7 bases). This CDR3 spans 16 amino acids. V was trimmed by 6 bases and J by 5 bases, leaving 20 bases between them. Germline V gene sequence: CDR1 PRHDT, CDR2 FYEKMQ (reference sequence). The DNA for the CDR3 is TGTGCCAGCAGGGGGGTCGCGGGACAGTACAACAATGAGCAGTTCTTC. It is translated as CASRGVAGQYNNEQFF.

The gene calls are TRBV19 and TRBJ2-5, with no clear D. The CDR3 consists of 13 residues. From germline, CDR1 is LNHDA and CDR2 SQIVND (reference sequence). With 4 bases removed from V and 5 bases from J, the gap between germline ends came to 11 bases. CDR3 DNA: TGTGCCAGTAGTAGAGGCGGTCTGGAGACCCAGTACTTC. This encodes CASSRGGLETQYF.

A single count supports this clone. This chain links TRBV7-2 with TRBJ2-7; D unresolved. Germline V CDR1 and CDR2: SGHTA, FQGNSA. V lost 2 bases and J 0 bases, leaving 11 bases between the germline ends. The CDR3 length is 15 residues. CDR3 loop: CASSLSALSSYEQYF. In DNA form, the CDR3 reads TGTGCCAGCAGCTTATCAGCGCTCAGCTCCTACGAGCAGTACTTC.

The genes are TRBV6-6 and TRBJ1-5; no clear D. V shed 5 bases and J shed 3 bases, with 11 bases lying between them. The CDR3 spans 14 residues. The germline V gene has CDR1 MNHNY and CDR2 SVGAGI (reference sequence). This chain's CDR3 is CASSPLALNQPQHF. CDR3 coding DNA: TGTGCCAGCAGTCCCCTAGCCCTCAATCAGCCCCAGCATTTT.

The rearrangement joins TRBV4-3 to TRBJ1-1; D unresolved. V lost 3 bases and J 4 bases, leaving 12 bases between the germline ends. The CDR3 covers 14 residues. CDR1 is LGHNA and CDR2 is YSLEER in the germline V gene. CDR3 sequence: CASSHPGEVTEAFF. CDR3 sequence (DNA): TGCGCCAGCAGCCACCCGGGAGAGGTCACTGAAGCTTTCTTT.

This chain connects TRBV7-2 to TRBJ2-7; TRBD2 aligns across 14 bases. The V gene's germline CDR1 is SGHTA and CDR2 FQGNSA. The V and J ends lost 2 bases and 3 bases, in that order; junction bases with no gene match: 9. The CDR3 has 18 amino acids. The CDR3 DNA reads TGTGCCAGCAGCTTAATCGGACTAGCGGGAGGTATTGGCTACGAGCAGTACTTC. Translated: CASSLIGLAGGIGYEQYF.

V is TRBV27 and J is TRBJ1-2; tentatively, D is TRBD1 (6 bases). Germline CDR1 is MNHEY and CDR2 is SMNVEV (reference sequence). This CDR3 is 15 amino acids long. The ends were cut back, 5 bases at V and 0 bases at J, with 13 bases in the middle. The CDR3, as DNA: TGTGCCAGCAGTCCTGGACAGTTAGCTAACTATGGCTACACCTTC. As protein: CASSPGQLANYGYTF.

This clone was observed a single time. The chain has TRBV2 and TRBJ1-4; D not resolved. The CDR3 contains 14 residues. Germline V gives CDR1 SNHLY, CDR2 FYNNEI. Trimming removed 3 bases from V and 8 bases from J, with 13 bases in between. This CDR3 is CASSDPGSTEKLFF. The CDR3 DNA is TGTGCCAGCAGTGATCCGGGGTCGACCGAAAAACTGTTTTTT. The full variable domain, rest sourced from reference TRBV2 and TRBJ1-4, is EPEVTQTPSHQVTQMGQEVILRCVPISNHLYFYWYRQILGQKVEFLVSFYNNEISEKSEIFDDQFSVERPDGSNFTLKIRSTKLEDSAMYFCASSDPGSTEKLFFGSGTQLSVL.

The chain uses TRBV19 and TRBJ1-5, with 8 bases identical to TRBD1. The V and J ends lost 5 bases and 6 bases, in that order; junction bases with no gene match: 9. This CDR3 comprises 15 residues. CDR1 and CDR2 from the germline V gene are LNHDA and SQIVND (reference sequence). DNA for the CDR3: TGTGCCAGTAGTTTATGGGACAGGACGGGTCAGCCCCAGCATTTT. Its translation: CASSLWDRTGQPQHF.

V gene TRBV5-1 combines with J gene TRBJ2-3; 7 bases match TRBD1. V gave up 4 bases and J gave up 5 bases; unmatched junction bases: 7. The CDR3 length is 14 residues. Looked up from germline, CDR1 is SGHRS and CDR2 is YFSETQ. CDR3 nucleotide sequence: TGCGCCAGCAGCCTATTACCAGGGGGAGATACGCAGTATTTT. It specifies CASSLLPGGDTQYF.

The chain employs TRBV7-2 and TRBJ2-5; D unresolved. Germline values: CDR1 SGHTA, CDR2 FQGNSA. The CDR3 has 13 residues. With 5 bases removed from V and 4 bases from J, the gap between germline ends came to 11 bases. The CDR3 loop is CASSPRLPETQYF. DNA of the CDR3: TGTGCCAGCAGCCCGAGACTTCCAGAGACCCAGTACTTC.

J is TRBJ2-3 and V is TRBV9, with 9 positions matching TRBD1. Germline trimming cut 4 bases from V and 0 bases from J; bases unmatched to any gene: 6. CDR3 length equals 16 residues. Germline V gene lookup returns CDR1 SGDLS and CDR2 YYNGEE. In DNA form, the CDR3 reads TGTGCCAGCAGCTCACCGGACAGGGGAAGCACAGATACGCAGTATTTT. Translated: CASSSPDRGSTDTQYF.

This sequence joins TRBV6-1 and TRBJ1-5, with D possibly TRBD1 on 5 matching bases. The V gene lost 6 bases and the J gene lost 7 bases, with 13 bases spanning the gap. This CDR3 spans 13 amino acids. Germline V gives CDR1 MNHNS, CDR2 SASEGT. DNA for the CDR3: TGTGCCAGCAGCACAGGCCACTTACAGCCCCAGCATTTT. Protein: CASSTGHLQPQHF.